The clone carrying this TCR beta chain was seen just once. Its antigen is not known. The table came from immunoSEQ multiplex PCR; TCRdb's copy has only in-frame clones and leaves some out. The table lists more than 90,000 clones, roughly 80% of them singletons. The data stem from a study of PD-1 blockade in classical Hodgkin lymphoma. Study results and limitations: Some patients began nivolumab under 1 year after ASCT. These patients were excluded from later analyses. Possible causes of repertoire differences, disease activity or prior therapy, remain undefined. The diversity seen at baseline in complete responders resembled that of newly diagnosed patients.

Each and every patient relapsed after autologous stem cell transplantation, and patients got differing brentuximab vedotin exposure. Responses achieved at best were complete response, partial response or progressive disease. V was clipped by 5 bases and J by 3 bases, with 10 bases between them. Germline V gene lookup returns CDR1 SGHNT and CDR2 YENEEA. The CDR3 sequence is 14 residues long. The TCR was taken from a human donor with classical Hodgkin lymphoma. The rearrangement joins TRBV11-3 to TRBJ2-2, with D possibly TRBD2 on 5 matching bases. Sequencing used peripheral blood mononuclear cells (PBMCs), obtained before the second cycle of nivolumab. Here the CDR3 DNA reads TGTGCCAGCAGCCCCGGACTTCACACCGGGGAGCTGTTTTTT. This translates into CASSPGLHTGELFF.